What follows are 17 T cell receptor beta chains derived from one specimen sequenced in a study of T cell responses to AZD1222 COVID-19 vaccine. Only in-frame clones appear in the TCRdb table, and some are missing; sequencing was by immunoSEQ multiplex PCR. This table has some 170,000 clones, around nine tenths appearing once. The sequencing used peripheral blood, collected on day 0 of AZD1222 vaccination. These receptors were taken from an adult in good health.

The sample holds one count of this clone. This sequence joins TRBV7-6 and TRBJ1-2; 8 bases match TRBD1. V was pared by 4 bases and J by 4 bases, with 8 bases of the junction left unmatched. Germline V gene data show CDR1 as SGHVS and CDR2 as FNYEAQ. The CDR3 spans 15 residues. CDR3 nucleotides: TGTGCCAGCAGCTCTAACAGACAGGGGACCTATGGCTACACCTTC. Protein: CASSSNRQGTYGYTF.

The J gene is TRBJ1-4, the V gene TRBV19, with unresolved D. There are 16 residues in the CDR3. CDR1 is LNHDA and CDR2 is SQIVND in the germline V gene (reference sequence). Between the trimmed V and J ends, which lost 1 base and 8 bases, there was a span of 17 bases. CDR3 in DNA: TGTGCCAGTAGTATAGTAAGGAACTCCCTGGGCGAAAAACTGTTTTTT. Its translation: CASSIVRNSLGEKLFF.

This chain uses TRBV5-4 with TRBJ2-4; the match to TRBD2 covers 7 bases. J lost 6 bases, V lost 2 bases, and 2 bases had no gene match. Germline CDR1 is SGHNT and CDR2 is YYREEE (reference sequence). The CDR3 sequence is 13 residues long. The CDR3 loop is CASSFGGGNIQYF. CDR3 DNA: TGTGCCAGCAGCTTTGGGGGGGGAAACATTCAGTACTTC.

This clone has just a few counts. The J gene is TRBJ2-7, the V gene TRBV7-6, with 12 bases matching TRBD2. CDR3 length: 14 residues. Unmatched junction bases numbered 5, after V lost 4 bases and J lost 7 bases. In germline, CDR1 is SGHVS, CDR2 FNYEAQ. CDR3 in amino acids: CASSSGLAGYEQYF. The CDR3 coding sequence is TGTGCCAGCAGCTCCGGACTAGCGGGATATGAGCAGTACTTC.

This clone was picked up one time. The chain is built from TRBV9 and TRBJ1-2, with D perhaps matching TRBD1 (5 bases). Per the germline V gene, CDR1 is SGDLS and CDR2 is YYNGEE. The CDR3 runs 14 residues. Deletions cut 0 bases from V and 3 bases from J, with 9 bases between. The CDR3 loop is CASSVGQRYYGYTF. For the CDR3, the DNA is TGTGCCAGCAGCGTAGGACAGCGCTACTATGGCTACACCTTC.

The chain uses TRBV5-1 and TRBJ1-1; D remains unclear. The ends were cut back, 2 bases at V and 0 bases at J, with 11 bases in the middle. The CDR3 loop spans 15 amino acids. Germline V lookup: CDR1 SGHRS, CDR2 YFSETQ. The chain's CDR3 is CASSFTADMNTEAFF. CDR3 nucleotide sequence: TGCGCCAGCAGCTTTACGGCAGACATGAACACTGAAGCTTTCTTT.

V usage is TRBV7-2 and J usage is TRBJ2-7; maybe TRBD1 (5 bases). The germline V gene encodes CDR1 SGHTA and CDR2 FQGNSA. V was pared by 5 bases and J by 3 bases, with 20 bases between. The CDR3 runs 16 residues. The CDR3 coding sequence is TGTGCCAGCAGCGCCTCCTTCAGGGCACCCGGCTACGAGCAGTACTTC. The encoded protein is CASSASFRAPGYEQYF.

The chain joins TRBV6-4 to TRBJ2-3; D is ambiguous. The CDR3 totals 12 residues. Per germline, CDR1 MRHNA and CDR2 SNTAGT. With 3 bases removed from V and 1 base from J, the gap between germline ends came to 2 bases. The CDR3 here is CASSEGTDTQYF. CDR3 DNA: TGTGCCAGCAGTGAGGGCACAGATACGCAGTATTTT.

The V call is TRBV3-1 (or the pseudogene TRBV3-2), the J call TRBJ2-1; the D gene could be TRBD1 or TRBD2 (5 bases each). Germline V gene data show CDR1 as LGHDT and CDR2 as YNNKEL (reference sequence). V lost 2 bases to trimming and J lost 13 bases, with 15 bases between them. This CDR3 region has 13 residues. The CDR3 DNA reads as TGTGCCAGCAGCCAATCCCGGGACCGCAGCCAGTTCTTC. It specifies CASSQSRDRSQFF.

The genes are TRBV7-8 and TRBJ1-5, with a possible D match to TRBD1 (5 bases). The CDR3 consists of 17 residues. V was clipped by 1 base and J by 2 bases, with 15 bases between them. Germline CDR1 SGHVS, CDR2 FQNEAQ. The CDR3, as DNA: TGTGCCAGCAGCTTAGTGCAGCAGGGTTCGGGCAATCAGCCCCAGCATTTT. This translates into CASSLVQQGSGNQPQHF. The full variable domain, completed using reference TRBV7-8 and TRBJ1-5, is GAGVSQSPRYKVAKRGQDVALRCDPISGHVSLFWYQQALGQGPEFLTYFQNEAQLDKSGLPSDRFFAERPEGSVSTLKIQRTQQEDSAVYLCASSLVQQGSGNQPQHFGDGTRLSIL.

The rearrangement joins TRBV6-2 or TRBV6-3 to TRBJ2-3; D ambiguous. Trimming cost V 5 bases and J 0 bases, with 18 bases left between them. The CDR3 runs 17 residues. Germline CDR1 and CDR2: MNHEY and SVGEGT. The CDR3 reads CASSRPPTDGSTDTQYF. CDR3 sequence (DNA): TGTGCCAGCAGTCGGCCCCCAACGGACGGTAGCACAGATACGCAGTATTTT.

V is TRBV5-4 and J is TRBJ2-7; D may be TRBD2 (7 bases). The germline V gene has CDR1 SGHNT and CDR2 YYREEE (reference sequence). CDR3 length: 15 amino acids. Trimming took 0 bases from V and 7 from J, leaving 17 bases between them. CDR3 in amino acids: CASSLGGGGPREQYF. CDR3 nucleotide sequence: TGTGCCAGCAGCTTGGGAGGGGGAGGGCCGCGGGAGCAGTACTTC.

The rearrangement joins TRBV2 to TRBJ2-3; 7 positions match TRBD1. The CDR3 loop spans 14 amino acids. CDR1 and CDR2 (germline): SNHLY, FYNNEI. V dropped 5 bases and J dropped 14; count of bases not matched to a gene: 16. CDR3 coding DNA: TGTGCCAGCAGTCAACCGGGACAGATCCTATTGCCGTATTTT. It yields the protein CASSQPGQILLPYF.

The chain is built from TRBV5-8 and TRBJ1-1, with D possibly matching TRBD1 (5 bases). Germline CDR1 is SGHTS and CDR2 is YDEGEE. The CDR3 covers 13 residues. Trimming took off 2 bases at V and 7 bases at J, with 12 bases between the two ends. CDR3 sequence (DNA): TGTGCCAGCAGCTTCCGGGACGGCCGTGAAGCTTTCTTT. It encodes CASSFRDGREAFF.

This sequence joins TRBV5-1 and TRBJ2-7; D is ambiguous. The CDR3 runs to 15 residues. Germline V gene sequence: CDR1 SGHRS, CDR2 YFSETQ. Trimming removed 2 bases at V and 0 bases at J, with 12 bases between. The CDR3 coding sequence is TGCGCCAGCAGCTTTGCTTCCCGGCTCTCCTACGAGCAGTACTTC. As protein: CASSFASRLSYEQYF. The entire variable domain, with the rest obtained from reference TRBV5-1 and TRBJ2-7, is as follows: KAGVTQTPRYLIKTRGQQVTLSCSPISGHRSVSWYQQTPGQGLQFLFEYFSETQRNKGNFPGRFSGRQFSNSRSEMNVSTLELGDSALYLCASSFASRLSYEQYFGPGTRLTVT.

This clone has only one observation. The rearrangement uses TRBV5-6 and TRBJ2-1, with 7 bases matching TRBD2. The germline V gene has CDR1 SGHDT and CDR2 YYEEEE. Trimming removed 4 bases from V and 6 bases from J; junction bases left unmatched: 13. The CDR3 contains 16 residues. The CDR3 protein is CASSRAGDPIVNEQFF. The CDR3 nucleotides are TGTGCCAGCAGCCGGGCGGGGGATCCGATCGTCAATGAGCAGTTCTTC.

This rearrangement joins TRBV2 to TRBJ2-7; D is unclear. Between the trimmed V and J ends, which lost 8 bases and 6 bases, there was a span of 11 bases. Germline V CDR1 and CDR2: SNHLY, FYNNEI. CDR3 length: 11 amino acids. The CDR3 reads CASARVGEQYF. DNA for the CDR3: TGTGCCAGCGCCCGGGTGGGCGAGCAGTACTTC.